The entry below gives a single T cell receptor beta chain sequence along with its context. Its specificity is not known. A multiplex PCR was run with 60 Vbeta primers and 13 Jbeta primers. Generated by immunoSEQ multiplex PCR, the TCRdb table keeps only in-frame clones and is missing some. The sample shows around 78,000 clones, and 3.8% sits with its ten largest clones. The sample belongs to a study of cytomegalovirus exposure and HLA in healthy donors. Whole-study context: Early release data held about 85 million unique TCRs from HLA-typed donors. General study findings and limits: Using a false discovery rate of 0.05, a later analysis showed that approximately 17,000 TCR beta sequences were associated with HLA alleles. For cytomegalovirus status, the classifier reportedly gave diagnoses with high specificity and sensitivity.

This receptor was taken from a man younger than 35 in good health and CMV-seropositive. The source material was PBMCs.

CDR3: CASSQGEGPYGYTF. The CDR3 region has the DNA TGTGCCAGCAGCCAAGGGGAGGGCCCCTATGGCTACACCTTC. This chain links TRBV4-2 with TRBJ1-2, with no clear D. CDR3 length: 14 residues. Looked up from germline, CDR1 is LGHNA and CDR2 is YNFKEQ. The ends were cut back, 1 base at V and 4 bases at J, with 10 bases in the middle.